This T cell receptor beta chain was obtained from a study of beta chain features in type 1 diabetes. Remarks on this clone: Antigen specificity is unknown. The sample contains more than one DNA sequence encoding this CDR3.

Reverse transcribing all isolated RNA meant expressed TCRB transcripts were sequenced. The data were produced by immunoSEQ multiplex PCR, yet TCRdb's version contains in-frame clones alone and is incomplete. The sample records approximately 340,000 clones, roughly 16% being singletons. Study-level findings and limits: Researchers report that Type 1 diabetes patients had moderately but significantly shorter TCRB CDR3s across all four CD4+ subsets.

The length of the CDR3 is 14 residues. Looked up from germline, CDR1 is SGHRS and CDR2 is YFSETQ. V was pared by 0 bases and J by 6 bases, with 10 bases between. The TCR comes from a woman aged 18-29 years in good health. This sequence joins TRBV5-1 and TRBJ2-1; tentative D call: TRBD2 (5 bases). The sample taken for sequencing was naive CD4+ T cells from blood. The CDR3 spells CASSLGLAGNEQFF. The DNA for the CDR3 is TGCGCCAGCAGCTTGGGGCTAGCAGGCAATGAGCAGTTCTTC.